This TCR beta chain originates from a study of HIV-infected children after antiretroviral therapy interruption. V dropped 1 base and J dropped 0 bases, with 6 bases sitting between them. Germline V gene data show CDR1 as SQVTM and CDR2 as ANQGSEA. The CDR3 spans 13 residues. This clonotype was detected only a few times. Regarding treatment: PENTA 11 planned treatment interruption arm or continuous ART arm. The TCR library was built from RNA with a 3' RACE protocol and unique molecular identifiers. TCRdb ran MiXCR on the 3' RACE reads and lists one entry per CDR3 protein. The sample lists about 46,000 distinct CDR3 sequences; 4.3% were seen once.

This clonotype originated in a pool of human donors with HIV. This chain links TRBV29-1 with TRBJ1-1; D remains unclear. The sequencing here drew on CD45RA+ CD4+ T cells from PBMCs, pooled from several time points, taken from a donor given antiretroviral therapy, either interrupted or continuous. Subset given: naive CD4+ CD45RA+ CD45RO- T cells. CDR3 amino acids: CSVEGQLNTEAFF. CDR3 nucleotides: TGCAGCGTTGAAGGTCAGTTGAACACTGAAGCTTTCTTT.